This TCR beta chain was captured in a study of CD8 T cells in Susac syndrome. Negative isolation was used for CD8+ and CD4+ T cells and FACS enrichment for TEMRA cells. The germline V and J ends were trimmed by 5 bases and 5 bases, with 23 bases remaining between them. Germline V CDR1 and CDR2: SEHNR, FQNEAQ (reference sequence). The CDR3 is made up of 17 amino acids. Random-hexamer reverse transcription was applied to roughly 0.45 to 1 ug RNA. An immunoSEQ multiplex PCR generated amplified TCR beta CDR3 products spanning 54 Vbeta and 13 Jbeta. A single record per CDR3 protein comes from TCRdb applying MiXCR to the immunoSEQ multiplex PCR reads. The sample contains 140,000 to 150,000 distinct CDR3 sequences, 95% of which appear only once.

The receptor was derived from a human donor with Susac syndrome. V usage is TRBV7-9 and J usage is TRBJ2-3; a possible D gene is TRBD2 (6 bases). The sequenced sample was CD4+ T cells from PBMCs. DNA of the CDR3: TGTGCCAGCAGCCCCCGTCATGGCAAACCCGGGGGAGATACGCAGTATTTT. This sequence encodes CASSPRHGKPGGDTQYF.